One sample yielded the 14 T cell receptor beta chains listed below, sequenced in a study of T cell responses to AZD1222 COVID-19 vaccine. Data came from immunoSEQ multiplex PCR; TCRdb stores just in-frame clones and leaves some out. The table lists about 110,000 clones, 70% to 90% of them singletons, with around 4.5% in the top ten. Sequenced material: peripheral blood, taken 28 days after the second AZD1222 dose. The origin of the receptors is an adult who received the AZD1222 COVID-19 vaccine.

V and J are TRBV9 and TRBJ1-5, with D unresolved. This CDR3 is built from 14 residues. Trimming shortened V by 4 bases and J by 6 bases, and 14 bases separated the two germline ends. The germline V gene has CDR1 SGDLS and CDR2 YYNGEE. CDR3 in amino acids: CASSPPGLGQPQHF. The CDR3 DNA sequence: TGTGCCAGCAGCCCCCCCGGCCTGGGTCAGCCCCAGCATTTT.

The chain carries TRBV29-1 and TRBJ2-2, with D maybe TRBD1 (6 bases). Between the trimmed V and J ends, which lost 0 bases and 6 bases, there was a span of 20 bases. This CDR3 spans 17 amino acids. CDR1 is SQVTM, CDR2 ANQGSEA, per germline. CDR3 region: CSVEDGYRDIRSGELFF. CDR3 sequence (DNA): TGCAGCGTTGAAGACGGATACCGGGACATTAGATCCGGGGAGCTGTTTTTT.

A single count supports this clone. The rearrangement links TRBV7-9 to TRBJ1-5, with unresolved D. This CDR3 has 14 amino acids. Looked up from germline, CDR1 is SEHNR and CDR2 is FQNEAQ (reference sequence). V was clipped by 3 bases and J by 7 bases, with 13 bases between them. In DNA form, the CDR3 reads TGTGCCAGCAGCTTGTCAACCGGTCTACAGCCCCAGCATTTT. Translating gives CASSLSTGLQPQHF. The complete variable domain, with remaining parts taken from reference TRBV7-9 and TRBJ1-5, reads DTGVSQNPRHKITKRGQNVTFRCDPISEHNRLYWYRQTLGQGPEFLTYFQNEAQLEKSRLLSDRFSAERPKGSFSTLEIQRTEQGDSAMYLCASSLSTGLQPQHFGDGTRLSIL.

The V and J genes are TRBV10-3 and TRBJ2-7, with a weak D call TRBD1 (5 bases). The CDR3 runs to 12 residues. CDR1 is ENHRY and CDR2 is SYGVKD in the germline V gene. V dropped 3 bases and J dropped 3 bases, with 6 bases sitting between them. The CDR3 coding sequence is TGTGCCATCAGTGAACAGGACTACGAGCAGTACTTC. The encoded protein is CAISEQDYEQYF.

This CDR3 reads CAERGQGSQETQYF. Here the CDR3 DNA reads TGTGCCGAGAGAGGACAGGGGTCGCAAGAGACCCAGTACTTC. This chain joins TRBV27 and TRBJ2-5; 9 bases match TRBD1. Germline V CDR1 and CDR2: MNHEY, SMNVEV (reference sequence). Trimming removed 11 bases from V and 2 bases from J; junction bases left unmatched: 9. CDR3 length equals 14 residues.

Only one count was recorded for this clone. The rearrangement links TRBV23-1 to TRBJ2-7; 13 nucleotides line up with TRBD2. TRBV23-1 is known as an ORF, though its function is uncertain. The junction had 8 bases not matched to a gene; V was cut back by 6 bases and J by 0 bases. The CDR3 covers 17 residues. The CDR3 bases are TGCGCCAGCAGACCGACTAGCGGGAGGACTATCTCCTACGAGCAGTACTTC. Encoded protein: CASRPTSGRTISYEQYF.

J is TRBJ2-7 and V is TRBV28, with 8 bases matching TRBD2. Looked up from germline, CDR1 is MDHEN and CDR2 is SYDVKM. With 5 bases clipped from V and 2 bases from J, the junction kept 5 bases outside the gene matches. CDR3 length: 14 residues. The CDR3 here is CASSNSGSTYEQYF. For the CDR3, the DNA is TGTGCCAGCAGTAACAGCGGGAGTACCTACGAGCAGTACTTC.

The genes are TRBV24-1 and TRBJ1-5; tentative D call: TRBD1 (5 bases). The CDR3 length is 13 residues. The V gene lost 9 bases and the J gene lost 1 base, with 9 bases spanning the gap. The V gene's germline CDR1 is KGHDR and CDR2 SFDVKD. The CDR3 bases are TGTGCCACCGGGGCAGGGAGCAATCAGCCCCAGCATTTT. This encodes CATGAGSNQPQHF.

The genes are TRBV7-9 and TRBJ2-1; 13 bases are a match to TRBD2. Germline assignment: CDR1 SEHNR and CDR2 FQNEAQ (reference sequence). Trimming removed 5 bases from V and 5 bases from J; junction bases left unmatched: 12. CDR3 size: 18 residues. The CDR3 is CASSQLLPGTSGNNEQFF. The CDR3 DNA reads TGTGCCAGCAGCCAACTATTACCCGGGACTAGCGGGAACAATGAGCAGTTCTTC.

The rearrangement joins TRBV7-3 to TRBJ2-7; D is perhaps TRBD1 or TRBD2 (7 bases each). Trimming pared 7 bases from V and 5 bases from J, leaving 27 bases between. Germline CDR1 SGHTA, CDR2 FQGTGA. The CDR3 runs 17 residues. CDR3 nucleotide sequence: TGTGCCAGCACCACAAGAAGGCCGGCAGGGGGGGCCCACGAGCAGTACTTC. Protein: CASTTRRPAGGAHEQYF. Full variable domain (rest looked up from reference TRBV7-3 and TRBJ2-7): GAGVSQTPSNKVTEKGKYVELRCDPISGHTALYWYRQSLGQGPEFLIYFQGTGAADDSGLPNDRFFAVRPEGSVSTLKIQRTERGDSAVYLCASTTRRPAGGAHEQYFGPGTRLTVT.

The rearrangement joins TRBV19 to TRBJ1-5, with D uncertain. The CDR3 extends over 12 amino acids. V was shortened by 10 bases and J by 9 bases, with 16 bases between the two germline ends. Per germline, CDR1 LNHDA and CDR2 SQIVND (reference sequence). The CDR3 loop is CATGPTNGPQHF. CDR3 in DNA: TGTGCCACAGGACCCACAAATGGGCCCCAGCATTTT.

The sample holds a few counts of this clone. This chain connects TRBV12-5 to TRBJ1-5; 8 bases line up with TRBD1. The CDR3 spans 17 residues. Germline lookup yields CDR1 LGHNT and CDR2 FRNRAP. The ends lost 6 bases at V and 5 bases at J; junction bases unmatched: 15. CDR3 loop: CASGFTHDRGIDQPQHF. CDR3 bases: TGTGCTAGTGGCTTCACCCACGACAGGGGTATCGATCAGCCCCAGCATTTT.

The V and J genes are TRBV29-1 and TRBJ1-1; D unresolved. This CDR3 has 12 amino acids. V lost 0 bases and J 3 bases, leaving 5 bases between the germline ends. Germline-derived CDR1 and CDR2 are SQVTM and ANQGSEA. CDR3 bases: TGCAGCGTTGAAGATGGGTACACTGAAGCTTTCTTT. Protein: CSVEDGYTEAFF. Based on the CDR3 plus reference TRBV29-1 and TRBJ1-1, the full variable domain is SAVISQKPSRDICQRGTSLTIQCQVDSQVTMMFWYRQQPGQSLTLIATANQGSEATYESGFVIDKFPISRPNLTFSTLTVSNMSPEDSSIYLCSVEDGYTEAFFGQGTRLTVV.

In DNA form, the CDR3 reads TGTGCCACCAGCAGAGAGGACAGCAACTCTGGGGCCAACGTCCTGACTTTC. It specifies CATSREDSNSGANVLTF. The rearrangement joins TRBV15 to TRBJ2-6; D is possibly TRBD1 (6 bases). CDR1 and CDR2 (germline): LNHNV, YYDKDF (reference sequence). V lost 0 bases and J lost 0, with 9 bases in between. The CDR3 runs 17 residues.